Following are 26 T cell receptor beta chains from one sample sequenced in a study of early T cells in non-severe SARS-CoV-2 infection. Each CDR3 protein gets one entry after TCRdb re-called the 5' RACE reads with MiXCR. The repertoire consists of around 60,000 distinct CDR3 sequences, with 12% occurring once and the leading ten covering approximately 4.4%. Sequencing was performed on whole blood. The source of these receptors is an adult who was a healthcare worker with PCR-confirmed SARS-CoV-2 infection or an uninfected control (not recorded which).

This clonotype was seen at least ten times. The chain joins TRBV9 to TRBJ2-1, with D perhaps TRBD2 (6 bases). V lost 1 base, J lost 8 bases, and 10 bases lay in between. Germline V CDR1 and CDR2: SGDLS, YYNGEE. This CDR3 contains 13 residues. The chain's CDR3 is CASSVLERDEQFF. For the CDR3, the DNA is TGTGCCAGCAGCGTACTAGAGCGGGATGAGCAGTTCTTC.

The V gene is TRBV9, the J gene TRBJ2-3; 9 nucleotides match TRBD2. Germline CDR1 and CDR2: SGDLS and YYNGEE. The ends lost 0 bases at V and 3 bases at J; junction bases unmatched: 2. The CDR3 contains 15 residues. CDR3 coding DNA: TGTGCCAGCAGCGTAGACCTAGCGGGAACAGATACGCAGTATTTT. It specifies CASSVDLAGTDTQYF.

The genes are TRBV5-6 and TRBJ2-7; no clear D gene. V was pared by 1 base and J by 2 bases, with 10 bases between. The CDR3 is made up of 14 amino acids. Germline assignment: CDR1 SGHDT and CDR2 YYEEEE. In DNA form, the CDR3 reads TGTGCCAGCAGCTTGCGTTCTAGAACCTACGAGCAGTACTTC. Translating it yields CASSLRSRTYEQYF.

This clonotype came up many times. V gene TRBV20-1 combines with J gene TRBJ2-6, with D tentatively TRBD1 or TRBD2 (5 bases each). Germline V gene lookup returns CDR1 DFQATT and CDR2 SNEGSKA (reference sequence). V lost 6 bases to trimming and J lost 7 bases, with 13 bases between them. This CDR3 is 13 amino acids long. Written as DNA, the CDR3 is TGCAGTGCCGGAGAGGGGAACGCCAACGTCCTGACTTTC. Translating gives CSAGEGNANVLTF.

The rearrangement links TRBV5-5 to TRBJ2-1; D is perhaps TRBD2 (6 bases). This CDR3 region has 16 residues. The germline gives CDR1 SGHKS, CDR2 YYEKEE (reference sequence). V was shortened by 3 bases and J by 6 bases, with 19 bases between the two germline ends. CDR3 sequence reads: CASSSIPDSGGNEQFF. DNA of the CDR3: TGTGCCAGCAGCTCCATCCCGGATAGCGGAGGCAATGAGCAGTTCTTC.

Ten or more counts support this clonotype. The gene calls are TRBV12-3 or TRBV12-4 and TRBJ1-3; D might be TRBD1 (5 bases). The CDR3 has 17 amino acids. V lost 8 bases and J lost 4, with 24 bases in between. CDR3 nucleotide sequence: TGTGCCAGCTCGGGACCCCTCTTGCAAAGTAGGGGAAACACCATATATTTT. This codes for CASSGPLLQSRGNTIYF.

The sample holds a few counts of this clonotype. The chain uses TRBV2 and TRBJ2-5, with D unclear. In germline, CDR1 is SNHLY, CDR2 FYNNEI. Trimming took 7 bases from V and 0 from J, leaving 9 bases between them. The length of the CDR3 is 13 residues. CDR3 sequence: CASKAGDQETQYF. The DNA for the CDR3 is TGTGCCAGCAAGGCAGGCGACCAAGAGACCCAGTACTTC.

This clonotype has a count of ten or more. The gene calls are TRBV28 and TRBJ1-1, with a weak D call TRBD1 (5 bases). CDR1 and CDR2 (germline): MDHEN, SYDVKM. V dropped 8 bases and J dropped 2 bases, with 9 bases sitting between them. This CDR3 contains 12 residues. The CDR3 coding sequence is TGTGCCAGCGGGGGAAGCAACACTGAAGCTTTCTTT. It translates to CASGGSNTEAFF.

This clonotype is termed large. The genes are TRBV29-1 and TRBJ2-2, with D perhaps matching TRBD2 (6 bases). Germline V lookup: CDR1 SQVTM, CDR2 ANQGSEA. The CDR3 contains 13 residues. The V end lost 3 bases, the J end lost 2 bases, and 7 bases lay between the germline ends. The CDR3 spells CSVEGLNTGELFF. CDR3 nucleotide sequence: TGCAGCGTTGAGGGACTCAACACCGGGGAGCTGTTTTTT.

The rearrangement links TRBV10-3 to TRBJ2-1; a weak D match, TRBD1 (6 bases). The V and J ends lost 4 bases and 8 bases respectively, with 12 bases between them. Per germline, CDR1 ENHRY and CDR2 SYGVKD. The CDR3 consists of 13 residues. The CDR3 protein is CAISGGPFDEQFF. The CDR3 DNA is TGTGCCATCAGTGGGGGGCCATTCGATGAGCAGTTCTTC.

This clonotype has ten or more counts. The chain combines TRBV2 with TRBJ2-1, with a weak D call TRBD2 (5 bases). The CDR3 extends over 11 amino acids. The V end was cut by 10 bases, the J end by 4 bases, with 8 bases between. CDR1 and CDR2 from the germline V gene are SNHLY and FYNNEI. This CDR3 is CATRGYNEQFF. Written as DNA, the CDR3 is TGTGCCACCCGGGGTTACAATGAGCAGTTCTTC.

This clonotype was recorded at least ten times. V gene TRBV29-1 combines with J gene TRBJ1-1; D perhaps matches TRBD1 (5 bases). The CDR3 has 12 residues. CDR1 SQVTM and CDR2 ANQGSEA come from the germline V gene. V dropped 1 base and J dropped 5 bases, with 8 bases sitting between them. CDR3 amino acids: CSVEGGWTEAFF. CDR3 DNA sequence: TGCAGCGTTGAAGGGGGGTGGACTGAAGCTTTCTTT.

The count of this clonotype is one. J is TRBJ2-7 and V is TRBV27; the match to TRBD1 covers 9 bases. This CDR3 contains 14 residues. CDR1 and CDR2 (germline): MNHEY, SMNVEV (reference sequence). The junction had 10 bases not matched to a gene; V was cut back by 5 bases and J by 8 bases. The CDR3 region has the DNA TGTGCCAGCAGTAAGTGGGACAGGGACCACAAGCAGTACTTC. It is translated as CASSKWDRDHKQYF.

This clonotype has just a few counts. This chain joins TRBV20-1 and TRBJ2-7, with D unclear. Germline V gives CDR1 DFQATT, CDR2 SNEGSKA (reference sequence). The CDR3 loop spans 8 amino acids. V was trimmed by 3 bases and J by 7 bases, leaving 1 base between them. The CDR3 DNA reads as TGCAGTGCTAGGGAGCAGTACTTC. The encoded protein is CSAREQYF.

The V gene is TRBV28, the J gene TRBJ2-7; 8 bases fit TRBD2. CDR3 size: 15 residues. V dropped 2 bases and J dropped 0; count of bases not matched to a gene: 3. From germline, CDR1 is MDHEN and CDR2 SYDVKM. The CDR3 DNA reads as TGTGCCAGCAGTTTACGCGGGAGGCTCTCCTACGAGCAGTACTTC. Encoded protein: CASSLRGRLSYEQYF.

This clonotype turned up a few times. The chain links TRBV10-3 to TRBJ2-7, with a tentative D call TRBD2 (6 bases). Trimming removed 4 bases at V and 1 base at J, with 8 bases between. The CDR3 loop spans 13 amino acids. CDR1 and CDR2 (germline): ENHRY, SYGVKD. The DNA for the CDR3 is TGTGCCATCAGTGGGGGGGTATCCTACGAGCAGTACTTC. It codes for CAISGGVSYEQYF.

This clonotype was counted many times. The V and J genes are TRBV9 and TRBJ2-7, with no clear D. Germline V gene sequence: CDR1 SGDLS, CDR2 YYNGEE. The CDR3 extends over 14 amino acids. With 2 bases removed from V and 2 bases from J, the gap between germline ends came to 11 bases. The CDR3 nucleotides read TGTGCCAGCAGCGTCGGCGGTGAGCCCTACGAGCAGTACTTC. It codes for CASSVGGEPYEQYF.

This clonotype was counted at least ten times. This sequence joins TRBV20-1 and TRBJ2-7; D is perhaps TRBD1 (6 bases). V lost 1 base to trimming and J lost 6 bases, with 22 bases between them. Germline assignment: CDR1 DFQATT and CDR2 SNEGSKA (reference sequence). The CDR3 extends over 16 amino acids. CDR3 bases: TGCAGTGCTAGAGCCGAACACAGGGTTTTAGCCGGCGAGCAGTACTTC. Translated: CSARAEHRVLAGEQYF.

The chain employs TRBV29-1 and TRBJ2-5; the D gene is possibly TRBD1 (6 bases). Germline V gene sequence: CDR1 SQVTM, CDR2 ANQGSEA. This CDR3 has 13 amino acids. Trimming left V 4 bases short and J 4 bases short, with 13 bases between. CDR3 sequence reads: CSVGPGQTETQYF. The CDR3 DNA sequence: TGCAGCGTTGGCCCCGGACAGACAGAGACCCAGTACTTC.

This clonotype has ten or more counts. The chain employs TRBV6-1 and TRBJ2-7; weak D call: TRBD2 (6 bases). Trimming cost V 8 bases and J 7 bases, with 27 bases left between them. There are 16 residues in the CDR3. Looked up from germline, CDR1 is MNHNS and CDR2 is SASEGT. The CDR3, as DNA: TGTGCCAGCGTTGAGGGACTGGCCCCGGTGCTGAATGAGCAGTACTTC. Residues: CASVEGLAPVLNEQYF.

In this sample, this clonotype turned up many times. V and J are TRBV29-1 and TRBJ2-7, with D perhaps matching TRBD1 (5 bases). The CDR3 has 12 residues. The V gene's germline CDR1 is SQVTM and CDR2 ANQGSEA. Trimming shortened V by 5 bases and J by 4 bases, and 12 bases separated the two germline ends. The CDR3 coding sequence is TGCAGCGTTAGGGGAAACGCATACGAGCAGTACTTC. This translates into CSVRGNAYEQYF.

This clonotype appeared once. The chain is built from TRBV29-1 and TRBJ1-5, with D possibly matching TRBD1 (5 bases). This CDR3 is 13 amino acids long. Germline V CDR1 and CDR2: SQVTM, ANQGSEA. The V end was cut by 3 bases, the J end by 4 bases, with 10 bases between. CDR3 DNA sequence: TGCAGCGTTGAGGGGACGAATAATCAGCCCCAGCATTTT. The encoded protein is CSVEGTNNQPQHF.

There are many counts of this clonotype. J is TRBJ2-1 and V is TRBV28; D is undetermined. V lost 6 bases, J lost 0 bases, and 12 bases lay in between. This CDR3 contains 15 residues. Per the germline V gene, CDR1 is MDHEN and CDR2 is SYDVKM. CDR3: CASRYYQSSYNEQFF. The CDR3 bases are TGTGCCAGCAGGTACTACCAGAGCTCCTACAATGAGCAGTTCTTC.

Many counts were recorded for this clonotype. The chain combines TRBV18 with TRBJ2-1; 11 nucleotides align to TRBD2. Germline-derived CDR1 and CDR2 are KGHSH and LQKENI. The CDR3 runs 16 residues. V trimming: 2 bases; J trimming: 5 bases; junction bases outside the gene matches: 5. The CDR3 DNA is TGTGCCAGCTCACCAGAGGGGACTAGCGGCCACAATGAGCAGTTCTTC. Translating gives CASSPEGTSGHNEQFF.

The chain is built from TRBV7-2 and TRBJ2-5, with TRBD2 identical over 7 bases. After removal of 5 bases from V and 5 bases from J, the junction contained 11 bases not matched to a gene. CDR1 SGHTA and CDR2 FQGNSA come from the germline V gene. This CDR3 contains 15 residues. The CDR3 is CASSPSSSGWETQYF. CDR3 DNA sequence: TGTGCCAGCAGCCCCTCCTCTAGCGGTTGGGAGACCCAGTACTTC.

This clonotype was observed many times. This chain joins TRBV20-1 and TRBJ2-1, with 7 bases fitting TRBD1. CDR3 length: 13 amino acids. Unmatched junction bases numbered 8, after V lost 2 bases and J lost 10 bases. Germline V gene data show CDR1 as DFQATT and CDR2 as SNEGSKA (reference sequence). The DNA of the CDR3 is TGCAGTGCTAGATCACCTCCGGGACAGGAGCAGTTCTTC. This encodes CSARSPPGQEQFF.